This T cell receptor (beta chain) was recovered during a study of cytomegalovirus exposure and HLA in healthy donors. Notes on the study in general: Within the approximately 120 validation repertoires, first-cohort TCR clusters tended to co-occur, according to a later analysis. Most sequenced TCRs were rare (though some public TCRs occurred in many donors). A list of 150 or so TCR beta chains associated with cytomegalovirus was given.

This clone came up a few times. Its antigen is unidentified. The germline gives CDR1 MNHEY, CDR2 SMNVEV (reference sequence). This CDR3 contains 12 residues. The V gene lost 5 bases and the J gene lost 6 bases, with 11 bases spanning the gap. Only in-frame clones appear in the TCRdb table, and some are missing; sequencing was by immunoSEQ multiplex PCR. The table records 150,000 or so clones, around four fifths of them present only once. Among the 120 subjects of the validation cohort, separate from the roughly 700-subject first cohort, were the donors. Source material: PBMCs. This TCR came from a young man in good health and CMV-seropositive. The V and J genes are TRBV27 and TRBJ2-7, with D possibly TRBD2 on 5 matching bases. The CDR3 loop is CASSTGMGEQYF. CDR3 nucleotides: TGTGCCAGCAGTACGGGGATGGGCGAGCAGTACTTC.